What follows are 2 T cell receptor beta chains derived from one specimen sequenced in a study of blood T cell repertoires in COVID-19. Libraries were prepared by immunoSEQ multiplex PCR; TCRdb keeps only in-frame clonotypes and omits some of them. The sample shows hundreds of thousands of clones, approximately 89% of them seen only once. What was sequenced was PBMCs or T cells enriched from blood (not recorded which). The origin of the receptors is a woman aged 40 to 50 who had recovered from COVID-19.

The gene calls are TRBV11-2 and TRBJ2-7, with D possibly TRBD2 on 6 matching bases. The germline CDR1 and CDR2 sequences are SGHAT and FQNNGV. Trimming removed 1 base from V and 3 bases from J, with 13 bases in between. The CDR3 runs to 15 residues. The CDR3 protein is CASSLGRGVYYEQYF. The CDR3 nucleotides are TGTGCCAGCAGCTTAGGGAGGGGAGTTTACTACGAGCAGTACTTC.

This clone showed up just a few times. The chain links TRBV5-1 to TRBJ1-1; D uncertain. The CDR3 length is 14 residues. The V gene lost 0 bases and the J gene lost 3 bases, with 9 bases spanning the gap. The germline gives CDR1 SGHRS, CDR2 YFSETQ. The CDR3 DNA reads TGCGCCAGCAGCTTGGAAAACATCTACACTGAAGCTTTCTTT. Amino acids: CASSLENIYTEAFF.